Listed below are T cell receptor beta chains from one sample, sequenced in a study of OX40 agonist ivuxolimab in advanced cancers. Clones were sequenced by immunoSEQ multiplex PCR, and TCRdb holds only the in-frame ones, with some missing. Of under 20,000 clones in the sample, about nine tenths are singletons; the top ten hold around a third. Source: CD4+ or CD8+ T cells sorted from blood, taken in a trial of the OX40 agonist ivuxolimab. These receptors were taken from an adult with an advanced solid tumor such as melanoma, head and neck, liver or kidney cancer. Each CDR3 is given with its conserved first and last residue. Each record gives: J gene, D gene, V gene, clone size, CDR3 protein, CDR3 DNA. The D gene is left open where the match is weak. Expanded clones get a size class; other rows say once, few or many, or leave the size out.

j_gene: TRBJ2-2; d_gene: NA; v_gene: TRBV9; abundance: NA; CDR3aa: CASSAPDSPGELFF; CDR3nt: TGTGCCAGCAGCGCGCCGGACAGTCCAGGGGAGCTGTTTTTT
j_gene: TRBJ2-7; d_gene: NA; v_gene: TRBV6-1; abundance: NA; CDR3aa: CASSSLQTYEQYF; CDR3nt: TGTGCCAGCAGTTCGCTCCAGACCTACGAGCAGTACTTC
j_gene: TRBJ2-1; d_gene: NA; v_gene: TRBV7-9; abundance: NA; CDR3aa: CASSEFHNEQFF; CDR3nt: TGTGCCAGCAGCGAGTTCCACAATGAGCAGTTCTTC
j_gene: TRBJ2-7; d_gene: NA; v_gene: TRBV5-4; abundance: NA; CDR3aa: CASSFDSLYEQYF; CDR3nt: TGTGCCAGCAGCTTTGACAGCCTCTACGAGCAGTACTTC
j_gene: TRBJ2-7; d_gene: NA; v_gene: TRBV28; abundance: NA; CDR3aa: CASTQWGIYEQYF; CDR3nt: TGTGCCAGCACTCAGTGGGGGATCTACGAGCAGTACTTC
j_gene: TRBJ2-5; d_gene: TRBD1; v_gene: TRBV9; abundance: NA; CDR3aa: CASSVGQGAGETQYF; CDR3nt: TGTGCCAGCAGCGTAGGACAGGGGGCCGGGGAGACCCAGTACTTC
j_gene: TRBJ2-2; d_gene: NA; v_gene: TRBV6-4; abundance: NA; CDR3aa: CASSEGGLSTGELFF; CDR3nt: TGTGCCAGCAGTGAGGGGGGGCTGAGCACCGGGGAGCTGTTTTTT
j_gene: TRBJ1-1; d_gene: NA; v_gene: TRBV27; abundance: NA; CDR3aa: CASSLVGPTEAFF; CDR3nt: TGTGCCAGCAGTTTAGTCGGGCCCACTGAAGCTTTCTTT
j_gene: TRBJ2-7; d_gene: TRBD1; v_gene: TRBV27; abundance: NA; CDR3aa: CASRGTGLSYEQYF; CDR3nt: TGTGCCAGCAGGGGGACAGGGCTGTCCTACGAGCAGTACTTC
j_gene: TRBJ1-1; d_gene: TRBD1; v_gene: TRBV9; abundance: NA; CDR3aa: CASSVGQGVMNTEAFF; CDR3nt: TGTGCCAGCAGCGTGGGACAGGGGGTAATGAACACTGAAGCTTTCTTT
j_gene: TRBJ2-1; d_gene: NA; v_gene: TRBV7-9; abundance: NA; CDR3aa: CVSSLDYGEQFF; CDR3nt: TGTGTCAGCAGCTTAGATTACGGGGAGCAGTTCTTC
j_gene: TRBJ2-1; d_gene: TRBD2; v_gene: TRBV5-1; abundance: NA; CDR3aa: CASSPRESGYNEQFF; CDR3nt: TGCGCCAGCAGCCCGCGGGAGTCCGGCTACAATGAGCAGTTCTTC
j_gene: TRBJ2-7; d_gene: TRBD2; v_gene: TRBV7-9; abundance: NA; CDR3aa: CASSWTSANEQYF; CDR3nt: TGTGCCAGCAGCTGGACTAGCGCAAACGAGCAGTACTTC
j_gene: TRBJ2-5; d_gene: NA; v_gene: TRBV27; abundance: few; CDR3aa: CASSLSQGLETQYF; CDR3nt: TGTGCCAGCAGTTTATCGCAGGGTCTTGAGACCCAGTACTTC
j_gene: TRBJ2-6; d_gene: TRBD2; v_gene: TRBV13; abundance: NA; CDR3aa: CASSRSSSTSGIAGANVLTF; CDR3nt: TGTGCCAGCAGCAGATCCTCCTCGACTAGCGGGATTGCTGGGGCCAACGTCCTGACTTTC
j_gene: TRBJ2-1; d_gene: NA; v_gene: TRBV27; abundance: NA; CDR3aa: CASSLGSMSLYNEQFF; CDR3nt: TGTGCCAGCAGTTTGGGCTCCATGTCTCTTTACAATGAGCAGTTCTTC
j_gene: TRBJ2-5; d_gene: TRBD2; v_gene: TRBV28; abundance: NA; CDR3aa: CASSLRLAGALGTQYF; CDR3nt: TGTGCCAGCAGTTTACGGCTAGCGGGAGCCCTTGGGACCCAGTACTTC
j_gene: TRBJ2-3; d_gene: NA; v_gene: TRBV28; abundance: NA; CDR3aa: CASSLLARTDTQYF; CDR3nt: TGTGCCAGCAGTCTATTAGCAAGGACAGATACGCAGTATTTT
j_gene: TRBJ1-5; d_gene: TRBD1; v_gene: TRBV6-1; abundance: NA; CDR3aa: CASISTGDPGQPQHF; CDR3nt: TGTGCCAGCATCTCTACAGGGGACCCAGGGCAGCCCCAGCATTTT
j_gene: TRBJ2-7; d_gene: NA; v_gene: TRBV29-1; abundance: NA; CDR3aa: CSVEDHEQYF; CDR3nt: TGCAGCGTTGAAGATCACGAGCAGTACTTC
j_gene: TRBJ2-1; d_gene: NA; v_gene: TRBV9; abundance: NA; CDR3aa: CASSGGTTNEQFF; CDR3nt: TGTGCCAGCAGCGGCGGGACGACCAATGAGCAGTTCTTC
j_gene: TRBJ2-3; d_gene: NA; v_gene: TRBV28; abundance: NA; CDR3aa: CAIKSGGTDTQYF; CDR3nt: TGTGCAATAAAATCGGGTGGCACAGATACGCAGTATTTT
j_gene: TRBJ2-7; d_gene: NA; v_gene: TRBV4-1; abundance: NA; CDR3aa: CASSQITGYEQYF; CDR3nt: TGCGCCAGCAGCCAAATAACAGGCTACGAGCAGTACTTC
j_gene: TRBJ2-1; d_gene: NA; v_gene: TRBV4-1; abundance: NA; CDR3aa: CASSLQTQSSYNEQFF; CDR3nt: TGCGCCAGCAGCTTACAAACTCAGAGCTCCTACAATGAGCAGTTCTTC
j_gene: TRBJ2-1; d_gene: NA; v_gene: TRBV9; abundance: NA; CDR3aa: CASSVLGGSDEQFF; CDR3nt: TGTGCCAGCAGCGTACTTGGGGGTAGCGATGAGCAGTTCTTC
j_gene: TRBJ2-4; d_gene: TRBD2; v_gene: TRBV6-4; abundance: NA; CDR3aa: CASSESGSGGNIQYF; CDR3nt: TGTGCCAGCAGTGAAAGCGGGAGTGGCGGAAACATTCAGTACTTC
j_gene: TRBJ1-5; d_gene: TRBD1; v_gene: TRBV28; abundance: NA; CDR3aa: CASSLLTGEGNQPQHF; CDR3nt: TGTGCCAGCAGTTTACTGACAGGGGAGGGCAATCAGCCCCAGCATTTT
j_gene: TRBJ1-2; d_gene: NA; v_gene: TRBV13; abundance: NA; CDR3aa: CASSLGTAFYGYTF; CDR3nt: TGTGCCAGCAGCTTAGGGACAGCGTTCTATGGCTACACCTTC
j_gene: TRBJ2-3; d_gene: TRBD1; v_gene: TRBV2; abundance: NA; CDR3aa: CASSKGTGADTQYF; CDR3nt: TGTGCCAGCAGTAAGGGGACAGGGGCGGATACGCAGTATTTT
j_gene: TRBJ2-7; d_gene: TRBD1; v_gene: TRBV4-2; abundance: NA; CDR3aa: CASSQDEGQTTYEQYF; CDR3nt: TGTGCCAGCAGCCAAGATGAGGGACAGACGACCTACGAGCAGTACTTC
j_gene: TRBJ2-1; d_gene: TRBD2; v_gene: TRBV6-5; abundance: NA; CDR3aa: CASKLTSGTTNEQFF; CDR3nt: TGTGCCAGCAAATTGACTAGCGGGACCACGAATGAGCAGTTCTTC
j_gene: TRBJ2-1; d_gene: NA; v_gene: TRBV9; abundance: NA; CDR3aa: CASSTASANEQFF; CDR3nt: TGTGCCAGCAGCACAGCTAGTGCCAATGAGCAGTTCTTC
j_gene: TRBJ1-1; d_gene: NA; v_gene: TRBV4-1; abundance: NA; CDR3aa: CASTATGWTEAFF; CDR3nt: TGCGCCAGCACCGCAACAGGGTGGACTGAAGCTTTCTTT
j_gene: TRBJ1-2; d_gene: NA; v_gene: TRBV30; abundance: NA; CDR3aa: CAWSVGTNYGYTF; CDR3nt: TGTGCCTGGAGTGTCGGAACTAACTATGGCTACACCTTC
j_gene: TRBJ1-1; d_gene: NA; v_gene: TRBV5-5; abundance: NA; CDR3aa: CASSFELNTEAFF; CDR3nt: TGTGCCAGCAGCTTCGAACTGAACACTGAAGCTTTCTTT
j_gene: TRBJ1-1; d_gene: NA; v_gene: TRBV28; abundance: NA; CDR3aa: CASSLLPLNTEAFF; CDR3nt: TGTGCCAGCAGTTTACTTCCACTGAACACTGAAGCTTTCTTT
j_gene: TRBJ2-1; d_gene: TRBD1; v_gene: TRBV28; abundance: NA; CDR3aa: CASSPKGALSYNEQFF; CDR3nt: TGTGCCAGCAGTCCTAAGGGGGCCCTTTCCTACAATGAGCAGTTCTTC
j_gene: TRBJ2-3; d_gene: NA; v_gene: TRBV13; abundance: once; CDR3aa: CASSLGHRTDTQYF; CDR3nt: TGTGCCAGCAGCTTAGGCCACCGCACAGATACGCAGTATTTT
j_gene: TRBJ1-5; d_gene: NA; v_gene: TRBV5-5; abundance: NA; CDR3aa: CASSLTGQPQHF; CDR3nt: TGTGCCAGCAGCTTGACGGGTCAGCCCCAGCATTTT
j_gene: TRBJ1-3; d_gene: NA; v_gene: TRBV28; abundance: NA; CDR3aa: CASSPRAYSGNTIYF; CDR3nt: TGTGCCAGCAGTCCTAGGGCTTACTCTGGAAACACCATATATTTT
j_gene: TRBJ2-2; d_gene: NA; v_gene: TRBV5-8; abundance: NA; CDR3aa: CASSFRARSINTGELFF; CDR3nt: TGTGCCAGCAGCTTCAGGGCGAGATCGATAAACACCGGGGAGCTGTTTTTT
j_gene: TRBJ1-1; d_gene: TRBD1; v_gene: TRBV30; abundance: NA; CDR3aa: CAWGTGMNTEAFF; CDR3nt: TGTGCCTGGGGGACAGGGATGAACACTGAAGCTTTCTTT
j_gene: TRBJ2-7; d_gene: NA; v_gene: TRBV7-2; abundance: NA; CDR3aa: CASSRADEQYF; CDR3nt: TGTGCCAGCAGCCGAGCCGACGAGCAGTACTTC
j_gene: TRBJ1-5; d_gene: NA; v_gene: TRBV4-3; abundance: once; CDR3aa: CASSQEQGSNQPQHF; CDR3nt: TGCGCCAGCAGCCAAGAACAGGGTAGCAATCAGCCCCAGCATTTT
j_gene: TRBJ2-6; d_gene: NA; v_gene: TRBV6-4; abundance: NA; CDR3aa: CASSEEDGSGANVLTF; CDR3nt: TGTGCCAGCAGTGAGGAGGACGGCTCTGGGGCCAACGTCCTGACTTTC
j_gene: TRBJ2-7; d_gene: TRBD2; v_gene: TRBV9; abundance: NA; CDR3aa: CASSVVGGEEQYF; CDR3nt: TGTGCCAGCAGCGTAGTCGGGGGGGAAGAGCAGTACTTC
j_gene: TRBJ2-1; d_gene: NA; v_gene: TRBV5-4; abundance: NA; CDR3aa: CASSLGVNEQFF; CDR3nt: TGTGCCAGCAGCTTAGGGGTAAATGAGCAGTTCTTC
j_gene: TRBJ2-7; d_gene: NA; v_gene: TRBV10-3; abundance: NA; CDR3aa: CAINKQDWKLDEQYF; CDR3nt: TGTGCCATCAATAAACAGGACTGGAAGTTGGACGAGCAGTACTTC
j_gene: TRBJ2-5; d_gene: TRBD2; v_gene: TRBV7-2; abundance: NA; CDR3aa: CASSTGGGAETQYF; CDR3nt: TGTGCCAGCAGCACCGGGGGGGGTGCGGAGACCCAGTACTTC
j_gene: TRBJ2-1; d_gene: NA; v_gene: TRBV19; abundance: NA; CDR3aa: CASSSYNEQFF; CDR3nt: TGTGCCTCCAGCTCCTACAATGAGCAGTTCTTC
j_gene: TRBJ1-5; d_gene: NA; v_gene: TRBV4-3; abundance: NA; CDR3aa: CASSQDDSGGGQPQHF; CDR3nt: TGCGCCAGCAGCCAAGATGACTCGGGGGGCGGTCAGCCCCAGCATTTT
j_gene: TRBJ2-1; d_gene: NA; v_gene: TRBV28; abundance: NA; CDR3aa: CASSLLGYSYNEQFF; CDR3nt: TGTGCCAGCAGTTTATTGGGCTACTCCTACAATGAGCAGTTCTTC
j_gene: TRBJ1-5; d_gene: NA; v_gene: TRBV28; abundance: NA; CDR3aa: CASSLLGLGQPQHF; CDR3nt: TGTGCCAGCAGTTTGCTGGGGTTGGGGCAGCCCCAGCATTTT
j_gene: TRBJ2-5; d_gene: TRBD2; v_gene: TRBV7-6; abundance: NA; CDR3aa: CASSLRTSGSGETQYF; CDR3nt: TGTGCCAGCAGCTTAAGGACTAGCGGGAGTGGGGAGACCCAGTACTTC
j_gene: TRBJ2-7; d_gene: TRBD1; v_gene: TRBV19; abundance: NA; CDR3aa: CASSIALGDRGSYEQYF; CDR3nt: TGTGCCAGTAGTATTGCTTTGGGGGACAGGGGATCCTACGAGCAGTACTTC
j_gene: TRBJ2-2; d_gene: NA; v_gene: TRBV6-1; abundance: NA; CDR3aa: CASSEMTAGWTGELFF; CDR3nt: TGTGCCAGCAGTGAGATGACTGCGGGTTGGACCGGGGAGCTGTTTTTT
j_gene: TRBJ2-5; d_gene: NA; v_gene: TRBV5-1; abundance: NA; CDR3aa: CASSLESIETQYF; CDR3nt: TGCGCCAGCAGCTTGGAGTCGATAGAGACCCAGTACTTC
j_gene: TRBJ2-5; d_gene: TRBD1; v_gene: TRBV4-2; abundance: NA; CDR3aa: CASSQDRGGLETQYF; CDR3nt: TGTGCCAGCAGCCAAGATCGAGGGGGCTTAGAGACCCAGTACTTC
j_gene: TRBJ2-7; d_gene: NA; v_gene: TRBV4-3; abundance: NA; CDR3aa: CASSQGGSYEQYF; CDR3nt: TGCGCCAGCAGCCAAGGGGGGTCCTACGAGCAGTACTTC